The following is a TCR beta chain sequence with its context. Its specificity is not known. Each patient relapsed following autologous stem cell transplantation, and prior brentuximab vedotin exposure differed. This record belongs to a study of PD-1 blockade in classical Hodgkin lymphoma. Study-level findings and limits: Complete responders' baseline diversity resembled that of newly diagnosed patients.

The CDR3 covers 13 residues. The germline V and J ends were trimmed by 0 bases and 5 bases, with 6 bases remaining between them. The germline CDR1 and CDR2 sequences are SGDLS and YYNGEE. Clones were sequenced by immunoSEQ multiplex PCR, and TCRdb holds only the in-frame ones, with some missing. The sample holds about 99,000 clones, roughly 80% seen once. This TCR derives from a human donor with classical Hodgkin lymphoma. This specimen was peripheral blood mononuclear cells (PBMCs), taken before the second cycle of nivolumab. This chain joins TRBV9 and TRBJ2-1; no definite D call. The CDR3 sequence: CASSVVPHNEQFF. For the CDR3, the DNA is TGTGCCAGCAGCGTAGTACCACACAATGAGCAGTTCTTC. The full variable domain, with the rest looked up from reference TRBV9 and TRBJ2-1, is DSGVTQTPKHLITATGQRVTLRCSPRSGDLSVYWYQQSLDQGLQFLIQYYNGEERAKGNILERFSAQQFPDLHSELNLSSLELGDSALYFCASSVVPHNEQFFGPGTRLTVL.